Each of the 4 T cell receptor beta chains below was sequenced from the same sample in a study of cytomegalovirus exposure and HLA in healthy donors. Both 60 Vbeta primers and 13 Jbeta primers went into the PCR. Libraries were prepared by immunoSEQ multiplex PCR; TCRdb keeps only in-frame clonotypes and omits some of them. Among some 140,000 clones listed, less than 85% were seen once. Sequencing was carried out using PBMCs. The receptor set was obtained from a woman between 50 and 59 years old in good health and CMV-seropositive.

V gene TRBV29-1 combines with J gene TRBJ2-4, with a tentative D call TRBD2 (5 bases). This CDR3 comprises 13 residues. V was clipped by 3 bases and J by 5 bases, with 11 bases between them. CDR1 and CDR2 from the germline V gene are SQVTM and ANQGSEA. CDR3 in amino acids: CSVDPGTENIQYF. CDR3 DNA: TGCAGCGTTGATCCGGGAACGGAAAACATTCAGTACTTC.

This chain links TRBV25-1 with TRBJ2-6; 8 positions agree with TRBD1. Germline V gene data show CDR1 as MGHDK and CDR2 as SYGVNS. With 4 bases clipped from V and 3 bases from J, the junction kept 5 bases outside the gene matches. CDR3 size: 16 residues. The CDR3 region is CASSGQGLVGANVLTF. CDR3 in DNA: TGTGCCAGCAGTGGACAGGGGCTGGTTGGGGCCAACGTCCTGACTTTC.

Notes on this clone: Different DNA sequences within this sample yield the same CDR3. The chain combines TRBV9 with TRBJ1-1; maybe TRBD1 (5 bases). Germline V gene lookup returns CDR1 SGDLS and CDR2 YYNGEE. This CDR3 is 14 amino acids long. Trimming took 4 bases from V and 0 from J, leaving 10 bases between them. The CDR3 is CASSPRAMNTEAFF. The CDR3 coding sequence is TGTGCCAGCAGCCCCAGGGCTATGAACACTGAAGCTTTCTTT.

A single count supports this clone. J is TRBJ1-1 and V is TRBV29-1; D call uncertain. The germline V gene has CDR1 SQVTM and CDR2 ANQGSEA. CDR3 length equals 12 residues. Trimming left V 4 bases short and J 5 bases short, with 11 bases between. CDR3 loop: CSVASQVTEAFF. The CDR3 region has the DNA TGCAGCGTTGCGTCCCAGGTAACTGAAGCTTTCTTT.